A selection of T cell receptor beta chains follows, all from one sample in a study of blood T cell repertoires in COVID-19. The protocol was immunoSEQ multiplex PCR, while the TCRdb copy is restricted to in-frame clones and leaves out a portion. The sample has fewer than 200,000 clones, about 85% seen once; the top ten hold 1% to 1.5%. The sequenced sample was peripheral blood. These receptors all come from a man in his sixties who had recovered from COVID-19. The CDR3 runs from the conserved cysteine through the conserved F or W. The order of the fields is D gene, V gene, J gene, clone size, CDR3 protein, CDR3 DNA. The D gene is left open where the match is weak. Size tells how often a clone was seen (once, few, many) or the class of an expanded clone, and some rows leave it out.

D gene: .; V gene: TRBV13; J gene: TRBJ1-2; clone size: .; CDR3 protein: CASSPHLGADYGYTF; CDR3 DNA: TGTGCCAGCAGTCCCCACCTGGGGGCGGACTATGGCTACACCTTC
D gene: .; V gene: TRBV6-1; J gene: TRBJ2-7; clone size: .; CDR3 protein: CASSESRIKQYF; CDR3 DNA: TGTGCCAGCAGTGAAAGTAGAATCAAGCAGTACTTC
D gene: TRBD1; V gene: TRBV10-3; J gene: TRBJ1-2; clone size: .; CDR3 protein: CAITDRGTSNYGYTF; CDR3 DNA: TGTGCCATCACGGACAGGGGGACTTCTAACTATGGCTACACCTTC
D gene: .; V gene: TRBV5-1; J gene: TRBJ2-7; clone size: .; CDR3 protein: CASSLETRREQYF; CDR3 DNA: TGCGCCAGCAGCTTGGAGACTAGGCGCGAGCAGTACTTC
D gene: TRBD1; V gene: TRBV4-1; J gene: TRBJ2-6; clone size: once; CDR3 protein: CASSQVAIREDRGAGANVLTF; CDR3 DNA: TGCGCCAGCAGCCAAGTCGCCATAAGGGAGGACAGGGGTGCCGGGGCCAACGTCCTGACTTTC
D gene: TRBD1; V gene: TRBV2; J gene: TRBJ1-1; clone size: .; CDR3 protein: CASSEVRTGNTEAFF; CDR3 DNA: TGTGCCAGCAGTGAAGTTCGGACAGGGAACACTGAAGCTTTCTTT
D gene: .; V gene: TRBV18; J gene: TRBJ1-5; clone size: .; CDR3 protein: CASSPGAVNQPQHF; CDR3 DNA: TGTGCCAGCTCACCGGGGGCAGTTAATCAGCCCCAGCATTTT
D gene: TRBD1; V gene: TRBV3-1/TRBV3-2; J gene: TRBJ1-2; clone size: .; CDR3 protein: CASSHLDRGGYTF; CDR3 DNA: TGTGCCAGCAGCCACCTGGACAGGGGTGGCTACACCTTC
D gene: TRBD1; V gene: TRBV7-9; J gene: TRBJ1-2; clone size: .; CDR3 protein: CASSSGQVSANYGYTF; CDR3 DNA: TGTGCCAGCAGCTCCGGACAGGTCTCGGCTAACTATGGCTACACCTTC
D gene: .; V gene: TRBV7-6; J gene: TRBJ1-1; clone size: .; CDR3 protein: CASSRTEYTEAFF; CDR3 DNA: TGTGCCAGCAGCAGGACAGAATACACTGAAGCTTTCTTT
D gene: .; V gene: TRBV19; J gene: TRBJ1-2; clone size: .; CDR3 protein: CASSIEGEGYGYTF; CDR3 DNA: TGTGCCAGTAGTATTGAGGGAGAGGGCTATGGCTACACCTTC
D gene: .; V gene: TRBV30; J gene: TRBJ1-6; clone size: .; CDR3 protein: CAWRDQQGLYNSPLHF; CDR3 DNA: TGTGCCTGGAGGGACCAGCAGGGTCTATATAATTCACCCCTCCACTTT
D gene: .; V gene: TRBV29-1; J gene: TRBJ1-2; clone size: .; CDR3 protein: CSVEGATGYGYTF; CDR3 DNA: TGCAGCGTTGAAGGAGCGACAGGTTATGGCTACACCTTC
D gene: TRBD1; V gene: TRBV7-2; J gene: TRBJ1-1; clone size: .; CDR3 protein: CASSPGQGIMNTEAFF; CDR3 DNA: TGTGCCAGCAGCCCGGGACAGGGTATAATGAACACTGAAGCTTTCTTT
D gene: .; V gene: TRBV3-1/TRBV3-2; J gene: TRBJ2-3; clone size: .; CDR3 protein: CASSRGLADTQYF; CDR3 DNA: TGTGCCAGCAGCCGAGGACTTGCAGATACGCAGTATTTT
D gene: .; V gene: TRBV7-2; J gene: TRBJ1-2; clone size: .; CDR3 protein: CASSLGDRDFYYYGYTF; CDR3 DNA: TGTGCCAGCAGCTTAGGAGACAGAGATTTCTACTACTATGGCTACACCTTC
D gene: TRBD1; V gene: TRBV6-6; J gene: TRBJ1-2; clone size: few; CDR3 protein: CASSHSGTEDGYTF; CDR3 DNA: TGTGCCAGCAGCCATTCCGGGACAGAGGATGGCTACACCTTC
D gene: TRBD1; V gene: TRBV10-3; J gene: TRBJ1-5; clone size: .; CDR3 protein: CAISDPPGQGSIGNQPQHF; CDR3 DNA: TGTGCCATCAGTGACCCACCGGGACAGGGATCCATCGGCAATCAGCCCCAGCATTTT
D gene: .; V gene: TRBV9; J gene: TRBJ2-1; clone size: .; CDR3 protein: CASSVDLGRFNEQFF; CDR3 DNA: TGTGCCAGCAGCGTAGATTTGGGGAGGTTCAATGAGCAGTTCTTC
D gene: TRBD1; V gene: TRBV7-2; J gene: TRBJ2-7; clone size: .; CDR3 protein: CASRPNRGTYEQYF; CDR3 DNA: TGTGCCAGCAGGCCCAACAGGGGAACCTACGAGCAGTACTTC
D gene: TRBD1; V gene: TRBV6-2/TRBV6-3; J gene: TRBJ2-2; clone size: .; CDR3 protein: CASSPQGGGTGELFF; CDR3 DNA: TGTGCCAGCAGTCCACAGGGGGGAGGCACCGGGGAGCTGTTTTTT
D gene: TRBD1; V gene: TRBV29-1; J gene: TRBJ1-1; clone size: .; CDR3 protein: CSVDRDSEAFF; CDR3 DNA: TGCAGCGTTGACCGGGACAGTGAAGCTTTCTTT
D gene: .; V gene: TRBV18; J gene: TRBJ2-6; clone size: .; CDR3 protein: CASSFAQSSGANVLTF; CDR3 DNA: TGTGCCAGCTCATTCGCTCAGTCCTCTGGGGCCAACGTCCTGACTTTC
D gene: .; V gene: TRBV7-2; J gene: TRBJ1-5; clone size: .; CDR3 protein: CASSLVDRTNQPQHF; CDR3 DNA: TGTGCCAGCAGCTTAGTTGACAGGACTAATCAGCCCCAGCATTTT
D gene: .; V gene: TRBV29-1; J gene: TRBJ1-1; clone size: .; CDR3 protein: CSVEVTGYTEAFF; CDR3 DNA: TGCAGCGTTGAAGTCACGGGTTACACTGAAGCTTTCTTT
D gene: .; V gene: TRBV6-6; J gene: TRBJ2-1; clone size: .; CDR3 protein: CALGSSYNEQFF; CDR3 DNA: TGTGCCCTGGGCAGCTCCTACAATGAGCAGTTCTTC
D gene: TRBD1; V gene: TRBV4-3; J gene: TRBJ1-4; clone size: few; CDR3 protein: CASSQRRDSSVKLFF; CDR3 DNA: TGCGCCAGCAGCCAGCGCCGGGACAGTAGCGTAAAACTGTTTTTT
D gene: .; V gene: TRBV6-5; J gene: TRBJ2-1; clone size: .; CDR3 protein: CASSQTVAGYNEQFF; CDR3 DNA: TGTGCCAGCAGTCAGACAGTTGCGGGGTACAATGAGCAGTTCTTC
D gene: TRBD1; V gene: TRBV6-5; J gene: TRBJ1-2; clone size: .; CDR3 protein: CASSYSDRAYGYTF; CDR3 DNA: TGTGCCAGCAGTTACTCCGACAGGGCCTATGGCTACACCTTC
D gene: .; V gene: TRBV11-3; J gene: TRBJ2-5; clone size: .; CDR3 protein: CASSSGVETQYF; CDR3 DNA: TGTGCCAGCAGCTCAGGGGTAGAGACCCAGTACTTC
D gene: TRBD1; V gene: TRBV3-1/TRBV3-2; J gene: TRBJ1-3; clone size: .; CDR3 protein: CASSQDMTGTGNTIYF; CDR3 DNA: TGTGCCAGCAGCCAAGATATGACAGGGACTGGAAACACCATATATTTT
D gene: TRBD1; V gene: TRBV6-5; J gene: TRBJ1-3; clone size: few; CDR3 protein: CASSLDRPGSGNTIYF; CDR3 DNA: TGTGCCAGCAGTTTGGACAGGCCAGGCTCTGGAAACACCATATATTTT
D gene: .; V gene: TRBV30; J gene: TRBJ2-1; clone size: .; CDR3 protein: CAWESEDNEQFF; CDR3 DNA: TGTGCCTGGGAGAGTGAGGACAATGAGCAGTTCTTC
D gene: .; V gene: TRBV5-1; J gene: TRBJ2-1; clone size: once; CDR3 protein: CASSLTLRGLSYNEQFF; CDR3 DNA: TGCGCCAGCAGCTTGACTTTGCGGGGGCTCTCCTACAATGAGCAGTTCTTC
D gene: TRBD2; V gene: TRBV4-1; J gene: TRBJ2-2; clone size: few; CDR3 protein: CASSTGTNLVGELFF; CDR3 DNA: TGCGCCAGCAGCACCGGGACTAACCTGGTTGGGGAGCTGTTTTTT
D gene: TRBD2; V gene: TRBV19; J gene: TRBJ2-1; clone size: .; CDR3 protein: CASSIVWLADNNEQFF; CDR3 DNA: TGTGCCAGTAGTATAGTTTGGCTAGCGGATAACAATGAGCAGTTCTTC
D gene: TRBD1; V gene: TRBV7-3; J gene: TRBJ1-1; clone size: .; CDR3 protein: CASSSGQGNAEAFF; CDR3 DNA: TGTGCCAGCAGTTCCGGACAGGGAAACGCTGAAGCTTTCTTT
D gene: .; V gene: TRBV19; J gene: TRBJ2-5; clone size: .; CDR3 protein: CASSPPGTIQETQYF; CDR3 DNA: TGTGCCAGTAGTCCACCCGGGACAATCCAAGAGACCCAGTACTTC
D gene: TRBD2; V gene: TRBV6-5; J gene: TRBJ2-5; clone size: few; CDR3 protein: CASSLTSGDQETQYF; CDR3 DNA: TGTGCCAGCAGTTTGACTAGCGGGGATCAAGAGACCCAGTACTTC
D gene: TRBD1; V gene: TRBV27; J gene: TRBJ2-5; clone size: .; CDR3 protein: CASRRTGIQETQYF; CDR3 DNA: TGTGCCAGCAGAAGGACAGGGATCCAAGAGACCCAGTACTTC
D gene: TRBD1; V gene: TRBV7-3; J gene: TRBJ1-1; clone size: .; CDR3 protein: CASSLGGQGAQAFF; CDR3 DNA: TGTGCCAGCAGCTTAGGGGGACAGGGGGCGCAAGCTTTCTTT
D gene: .; V gene: TRBV18; J gene: TRBJ1-1; clone size: .; CDR3 protein: CASSPLGTSTEAFF; CDR3 DNA: TGTGCCAGCTCACCGCTGGGTACTAGCACTGAAGCTTTCTTT
D gene: .; V gene: TRBV5-1; J gene: TRBJ1-3; clone size: few; CDR3 protein: CASTNSGNTIYF; CDR3 DNA: TGCGCCAGCACAAACTCTGGAAACACCATATATTTT
D gene: TRBD2; V gene: TRBV6-2/TRBV6-3; J gene: TRBJ2-3; clone size: .; CDR3 protein: CASSYPLAGDLTDTQYF; CDR3 DNA: TGTGCCAGCAGTTACCCGCTAGCGGGGGACCTCACAGATACGCAGTATTTT
D gene: TRBD1; V gene: TRBV5-1; J gene: TRBJ1-1; clone size: .; CDR3 protein: CASSGQGTLNTEAFF; CDR3 DNA: TGCGCCAGCAGTGGACAGGGAACGTTGAACACTGAAGCTTTCTTT
D gene: .; V gene: TRBV3-1/TRBV3-2; J gene: TRBJ1-6; clone size: .; CDR3 protein: CASSQGNYRSPLHF; CDR3 DNA: TGTGCCAGCAGCCAAGGGAACTATCGTTCACCCCTCCACTTT
D gene: .; V gene: TRBV29-1; J gene: TRBJ2-7; clone size: .; CDR3 protein: CSVSPRTDSYEQYF; CDR3 DNA: TGCAGCGTTTCTCCCCGGACTGATTCCTACGAGCAGTACTTC
D gene: .; V gene: TRBV10-3; J gene: TRBJ2-7; clone size: .; CDR3 protein: CATWLRDLPYEQYF; CDR3 DNA: TGTGCCACCTGGCTCCGGGACTTACCATACGAGCAGTACTTC
D gene: .; V gene: TRBV7-3; J gene: TRBJ2-7; clone size: few; CDR3 protein: CASSLDPVNLAEQYF; CDR3 DNA: TGTGCCAGCAGCTTAGATCCGGTTAACCTCGCCGAGCAGTACTTC
D gene: .; V gene: TRBV21-1; J gene: TRBJ2-7; clone size: .; CDR3 protein: CASSNGNEQYF; CDR3 DNA: TGTGCCAGCAGCAACGGGAACGAGCAGTACTTC
D gene: .; V gene: TRBV5-6; J gene: TRBJ1-4; clone size: .; CDR3 protein: CASSLVAGFGVEKLFF; CDR3 DNA: TGTGCCAGCAGCTTGGTTGCGGGTTTTGGCGTGGAAAAACTGTTTTTT
D gene: .; V gene: TRBV6-6; J gene: TRBJ2-5; clone size: .; CDR3 protein: CASSYSQGGKETQYF; CDR3 DNA: TGTGCCAGCAGTTACTCACAGGGAGGGAAAGAGACCCAGTACTTC